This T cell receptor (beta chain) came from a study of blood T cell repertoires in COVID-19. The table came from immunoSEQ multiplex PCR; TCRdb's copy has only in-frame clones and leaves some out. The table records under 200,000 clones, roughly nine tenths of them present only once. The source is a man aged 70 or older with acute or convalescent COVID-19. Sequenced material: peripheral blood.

In DNA, the CDR3 is TGTGCCAGCAGCCGCGGGGAGGTACTAGGCACTGAAGCTTTCTTT. Translating it yields CASSRGEVLGTEAFF. The chain is built from TRBV5-5 and TRBJ1-1, with D unclear. Trimming stripped 4 bases from V and 4 bases from J, with 17 bases between. Germline values: CDR1 SGHKS, CDR2 YYEKEE (reference sequence). The CDR3 is made up of 15 amino acids.